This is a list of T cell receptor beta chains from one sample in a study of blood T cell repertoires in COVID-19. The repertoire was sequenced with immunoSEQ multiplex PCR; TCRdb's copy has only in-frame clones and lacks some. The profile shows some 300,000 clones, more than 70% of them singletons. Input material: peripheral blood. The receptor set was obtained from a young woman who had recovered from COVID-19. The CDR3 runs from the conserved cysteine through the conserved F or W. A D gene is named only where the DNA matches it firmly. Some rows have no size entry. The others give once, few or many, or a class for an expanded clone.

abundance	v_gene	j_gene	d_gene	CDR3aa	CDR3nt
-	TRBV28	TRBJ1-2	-	CASSLAPGAHYGYTF	TGTGCCAGCAGTTTAGCGCCAGGGGCCCACTATGGCTACACCTTC
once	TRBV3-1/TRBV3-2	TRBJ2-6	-	CASSPDSGANVLTF	TGTGCCAGCAGTCCAGACTCTGGGGCCAACGTCCTGACTTTC
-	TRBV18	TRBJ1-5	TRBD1	CASSTDREANQPQHF	TGTGCCAGCTCGACGGACAGGGAAGCGAATCAGCCCCAGCATTTT
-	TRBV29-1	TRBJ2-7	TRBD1	CSVSLSPGQAARQYF	TGCAGCGTTTCGCTATCCCCGGGACAGGCGGCTAGGCAGTACTTC
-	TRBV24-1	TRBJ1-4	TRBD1	CATSDGTGMTNEKLFF	TGTGCCACCAGTGACGGGACAGGTATGACTAATGAAAAACTGTTTTTT
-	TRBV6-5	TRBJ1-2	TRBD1	CASRPGQGFSYTF	TGTGCCAGCAGGCCGGGACAGGGTTTTAGCTACACCTTC
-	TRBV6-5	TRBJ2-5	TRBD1	CASSYSRDSSYQNQYF	TGTGCCAGCAGTTACTCGAGGGACAGTTCGTACCAGAACCAGTACTTC
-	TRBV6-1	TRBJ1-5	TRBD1	CASSERQGAGQPQHF	TGTGCCAGCAGTGAACGGCAGGGGGCTGGCCAGCCCCAGCATTTT
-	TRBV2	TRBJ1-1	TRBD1	CASRDRGPGAFF	TGTGCCAGCAGAGACAGGGGGCCGGGAGCTTTCTTT
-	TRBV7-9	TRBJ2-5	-	CASSLFDSGYKQETQYF	TGTGCCAGCAGCCTATTTGATTCCGGGTACAAGCAAGAGACCCAGTACTTC
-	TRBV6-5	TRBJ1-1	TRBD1	CASIDRANTEAFF	TGTGCCAGTATAGACAGGGCTAACACTGAAGCTTTCTTT
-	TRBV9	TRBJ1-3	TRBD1	CASSVAGQGNTIYF	TGTGCCAGCAGCGTAGCGGGACAGGGAAACACCATATATTTT
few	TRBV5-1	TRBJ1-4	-	CASSYGGAATNEKLFF	TGCGCCAGCAGCTATGGCGGGGCAGCAACTAATGAAAAACTGTTTTTT
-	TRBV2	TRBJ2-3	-	CASSEWNRFTDTQYF	TGTGCCAGCAGTGAATGGAACAGGTTCACAGATACGCAGTATTTT
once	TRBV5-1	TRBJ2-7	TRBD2	CASSLSSGIYEQYF	TGCGCCAGCAGCTTGAGTAGCGGGATCTACGAGCAGTACTTC